This entry lists 25 T cell receptor beta chains sequenced from one sample in a study of cytomegalovirus exposure and HLA in healthy donors. With 60 Vbeta and 13 Jbeta primers, the PCR was carried out. Method: immunoSEQ multiplex PCR; TCRdb's copy keeps in-frame clones and lacks some. The data contain about 160,000 clones, about 80% of them singletons. Input material: PBMCs. The receptors were sampled from a man between 18 and 29 years old in good health and CMV-seropositive.

This clone is a singleton in its sample. This chain connects TRBV27 to TRBJ1-3, with 9 bases lining up with TRBD1. Looked up from germline, CDR1 is MNHEY and CDR2 is SMNVEV (reference sequence). The CDR3 consists of 16 residues. The ends lost 5 bases at V and 6 bases at J; junction bases unmatched: 11. The CDR3 DNA reads TGTGCCAGCAGTCCGCTCTACAGGGGGCGTGAAAACACCATATATTTT. Translated, it gives CASSPLYRGRENTIYF.

The chain links TRBV7-3 to TRBJ1-6; TRBD1 matches at 10 bases. Germline trimming cut 10 bases from V and 11 bases from J; bases unmatched to any gene: 11. CDR1 is SGHTA and CDR2 is FQGTGA in the germline V gene. CDR3 length: 14 amino acids. CDR3 in amino acids: CATGTGEVLAPLHF. CDR3 DNA sequence: TGTGCCACGGGGACAGGGGAGGTTTTGGCACCCCTCCACTTT.

The chain carries TRBV19 and TRBJ2-7; unclear D gene. Trimming took off 4 bases at V and 4 bases at J, with 11 bases between the two ends. Germline assignment: CDR1 LNHDA and CDR2 SQIVND (reference sequence). The CDR3 runs 13 residues. DNA of the CDR3: TGTGCCAGTAGTACAGGTACAGTTTACGAGCAGTACTTC. It encodes CASSTGTVYEQYF.

The chain combines TRBV5-6 with TRBJ2-3; 7 bases agree with TRBD1. Losses at the gene ends were 0 bases for V and 11 bases for J; bases not matched to a gene: 6. Per the germline V gene, CDR1 is SGHDT and CDR2 is YYEEEE. The CDR3 loop spans 13 amino acids. The CDR3 bases are TGTGCCAGCAGCTTGGTACCGGGACAGTGGCAGTATTTT. Encoded protein: CASSLVPGQWQYF.

This chain joins TRBV5-6 and TRBJ2-4; tentative D call: TRBD1 (6 bases). The V end was cut by 2 bases, the J end by 1 base, with 7 bases between. CDR1 SGHDT and CDR2 YYEEEE come from the germline V gene. CDR3 length equals 14 residues. CDR3 in amino acids: CASSFQGAKNIQYF. The CDR3 region has the DNA TGTGCCAGCAGCTTCCAGGGGGCCAAAAACATTCAGTACTTC.

V usage is TRBV4-1 and J usage is TRBJ1-6; TRBD1 aligns across 7 bases. The CDR3 has 14 amino acids. Germline trimming cut 3 bases from V and 7 bases from J; bases unmatched to any gene: 3. Germline CDR1 is MGHRA and CDR2 is YSYEKL. CDR3 loop: CASSHTGDNSPLHF. DNA of the CDR3: TGCGCCAGCAGCCACACAGGGGACAATTCACCCCTCCACTTT.

CDR3 coding DNA: TGCAGCGTCCCCTTAGGGGGCCACGAGCAGTACTTC. This translates into CSVPLGGHEQYF. The J gene is TRBJ2-7, the V gene TRBV29-1, with 7 bases fitting TRBD1. The length of the CDR3 is 12 residues. Germline V gene data show CDR1 as SQVTM and CDR2 as ANQGSEA. With V trimmed by 6 bases and J by 5 bases, 7 bases remained unmatched.

This clone was observed a single time. The V gene is TRBV19, the J gene TRBJ2-5; D gene unclear. The length of the CDR3 is 12 residues. Germline CDR1 reads LNHDA; CDR2 reads SQIVND (reference sequence). The V and J ends lost 5 bases and 5 bases respectively, with 9 bases between them. The CDR3 DNA reads TGTGCCAGTAGTTTTCTCGGGGAGACCCAGTACTTC. The encoded protein is CASSFLGETQYF.

The J gene is TRBJ2-3, the V gene TRBV5-6; tentative D call: TRBD1 (5 bases). CDR1 is SGHDT, CDR2 YYEEEE, per germline. The germline V and J ends were trimmed by 4 bases and 0 bases, with 12 bases remaining between them. This CDR3 has 15 amino acids. CDR3 sequence reads: CASSPRTLSTDTQYF. The CDR3 coding sequence is TGTGCCAGCAGCCCCCGGACACTTAGCACAGATACGCAGTATTTT.

This clone has a handful of counts. The V and J genes are TRBV5-1 and TRBJ2-5; 8 bases match TRBD1. The germline V gene has CDR1 SGHRS and CDR2 YFSETQ. CDR3 size: 15 residues. Trimming at V came to 4 bases and at J to 5 bases, leaving 10 bases not matched to a gene. The CDR3 coding sequence is TGCGCCAGCAGCCTGAGGACAGGGTTGGTGGAGACCCAGTACTTC. It specifies CASSLRTGLVETQYF.

This chain links TRBV13 with TRBJ1-2; unclear D gene. The CDR3 length is 15 residues. Germline CDR1 reads PRHDT; CDR2 reads FYEKMQ (reference sequence). Trimming stripped 0 bases from V and 3 bases from J, with 11 bases between. CDR3 nucleotides: TGTGCCAGCAGCTTAGGGGGAGCAGTGTACTATGGCTACACCTTC. Translated: CASSLGGAVYYGYTF. The full variable domain, rest sourced from reference TRBV13 and TRBJ1-2, is AAGVIQSPRHLIKEKRETATLKCYPIPRHDTVYWYQQGPGQDPQFLISFYEKMQSDKGSIPDRFSAQQFSDYHSELNMSSLELGDSALYFCASSLGGAVYYGYTFGSGTRLTVV.

The gene calls are TRBV30 and TRBJ1-3, with D maybe TRBD1 (6 bases). CDR3 length: 14 residues. Germline lookup yields CDR1 GTSNPN and CDR2 SVGIG (reference sequence). V lost 3 bases, J lost 5 bases, and 14 bases lay in between. CDR3 bases: TGTGCCTGGAGCAGGGGAGATTGGAGAAACACCATATATTTT. Its protein product is CAWSRGDWRNTIYF. Combining the CDR3 with reference TRBV30 and TRBJ1-3 gives the whole variable domain SQTIHQWPATLVQPVGSPLSLECTVEGTSNPNLYWYRQAAGRGLQLLFYSVGIGQISSEVPQNLSASRPQDRQFILSSKKLLLSDSGFYLCAWSRGDWRNTIYFGEGSWLTVV.

V usage is TRBV5-1 and J usage is TRBJ2-7; the D gene is possibly TRBD2 (6 bases). This CDR3 has 16 amino acids. The germline CDR1 and CDR2 sequences are SGHRS and YFSETQ. V lost 4 bases, J lost 1 base, and 18 bases lay in between. The CDR3 nucleotides are TGCGCCAGCAGCAACCCGACTAGTTTCAGATCCTACGAGCAGTACTTC. This translates into CASSNPTSFRSYEQYF.

This chain connects TRBV27 to TRBJ2-2; D not resolved. CDR3 length: 16 residues. Germline V gene data show CDR1 as MNHEY and CDR2 as SMNVEV (reference sequence). V was shortened by 3 bases and J by 2 bases, with 13 bases between the two germline ends. The CDR3 loop reads CASSFGAPVNTGELFF. CDR3 DNA sequence: TGTGCCAGCAGTTTTGGAGCCCCCGTCAACACCGGGGAGCTGTTTTTT.

This chain connects TRBV6-5 to TRBJ1-2; D unresolved. V was clipped by 2 bases and J by 3 bases, with 7 bases between them. In germline, CDR1 is MNHEY, CDR2 SVGAGI. The CDR3 contains 13 residues. For the CDR3, the DNA is TGTGCCAGCAGTTACGCGCCCGACTATGGCTACACCTTC. It yields the protein CASSYAPDYGYTF.

Details on this clone: Mismatch with germline at one junction end may stem from a read error. The chain recombines TRBV4-1 with TRBJ2-6, with D perhaps TRBD1 (5 bases). Germline V CDR1 and CDR2: MGHRA, YSYEKL. This CDR3 comprises 16 residues. The CDR3 DNA reads as TGCGCCAGCAGCCAAGATAATCTCTCTGGGGCCAACGGCCTGACTTTC. Encoded protein: CASSQDNLSGANGLTF.

This chain connects TRBV2 to TRBJ1-1; 9 nucleotides align to TRBD1. The V gene's germline CDR1 is SNHLY and CDR2 FYNNEI. The CDR3 covers 14 residues. Trimming removed 7 bases from V and 11 bases from J; junction bases left unmatched: 14. CDR3 DNA: TGTGCCAGCATTGTTAGGACAGGGGCGATACTGGCTTTCTTT. It codes for CASIVRTGAILAFF.

Regarding this clone: One end of the junction fails to match germline, which may point to a read error. The chain recombines TRBV7-9 with TRBJ2-2; D perhaps matches TRBD2 (6 bases). The CDR3 runs to 17 residues. Germline V lookup: CDR1 SEHNR, CDR2 FQNEAQ (reference sequence). The CDR3 spells CSSSPLIGGIASGELFF. The DNA for the CDR3 is TGTTCCAGCAGCCCCCTAATCGGGGGAATCGCCTCCGGGGAGCTGTTTTTT.

The V and J genes are TRBV4-3 and TRBJ2-7; TRBD1 aligns across 7 bases. CDR3 length: 14 amino acids. Germline CDR1 reads LGHNA; CDR2 reads YSLEER. The J segment lost 3 bases and the V segment lost 0 bases, leaving 2 bases of the junction unmatched. The CDR3 is CASSQDGTVYEQYF. The CDR3 DNA is TGCGCCAGCAGCCAAGACGGGACAGTCTACGAGCAGTACTTC.

V usage is TRBV10-3 and J usage is TRBJ1-3; D remains ambiguous. CDR1 ENHRY and CDR2 SYGVKD come from the germline V gene. The CDR3 contains 16 residues. Trimming stripped 8 bases from V and 0 bases from J, with 17 bases between. The CDR3 sequence: CAIREVRVNSGNTIYF. The CDR3 DNA reads as TGTGCCATCCGGGAGGTGAGGGTAAACTCTGGAAACACCATATATTTT.

For this clone: The sample contains more than one DNA sequence encoding this CDR3. The chain links TRBV10-3 to TRBJ2-7; 9 nucleotides line up with TRBD1. Germline V gives CDR1 ENHRY, CDR2 SYGVKD. The ends lost 6 bases at V and 2 bases at J; junction bases unmatched: 5. There are 14 residues in the CDR3. The CDR3 loop is CAIRPGQGAYEQYF. CDR3 sequence (DNA): TGTGCCATCAGACCGGGACAGGGTGCCTACGAGCAGTACTTC.

This chain joins TRBV6-5 and TRBJ1-2, with 8 bases aligning to TRBD1. Germline CDR1 is MNHEY and CDR2 is SVGAGI. This CDR3 has 14 amino acids. The J segment lost 13 bases and the V segment lost 5 bases, leaving 15 bases of the junction unmatched. The DNA of the CDR3 is TGTGCCAGCAGTCCCCGACAGACAGGGGTAAGCGGCACCTTC. It translates to CASSPRQTGVSGTF.

This clone has more than one count but fewer than ten. V usage is TRBV15 and J usage is TRBJ1-2; 8 bases are a match to TRBD1. The CDR3 covers 16 residues. The J segment lost 8 bases and the V segment lost 0 bases, leaving 11 bases of the junction unmatched. CDR1 is LNHNV, CDR2 YYDKDF, per germline (reference sequence). CDR3 in amino acids: CATSRDQGAISWGYTF. In DNA, the CDR3 is TGTGCCACCAGCAGAGACCAGGGGGCGATCTCTTGGGGCTACACCTTC.

This clone was observed a few times. The chain carries TRBV4-1 and TRBJ1-4; D may be TRBD1 (6 bases). Germline V gene sequence: CDR1 MGHRA, CDR2 YSYEKL. The CDR3 runs to 16 residues. V lost 1 base and J lost 9, with 18 bases in between. CDR3 region: CASSQVWDTTGQKLFF. The CDR3 nucleotides read TGCGCCAGCAGCCAAGTGTGGGACACCACAGGACAAAAACTGTTTTTT.

The chain joins TRBV4-1 to TRBJ1-6; D is unresolved. The V end lost 3 bases, the J end lost 0 bases, and 6 bases lay between the germline ends. The CDR3 runs to 15 residues. Germline assignment: CDR1 MGHRA and CDR2 YSYEKL. The CDR3 region has the DNA TGCGCCAGCAGCCATCGGGACTCCTATAATTCACCCCTCCACTTT. Residues: CASSHRDSYNSPLHF.